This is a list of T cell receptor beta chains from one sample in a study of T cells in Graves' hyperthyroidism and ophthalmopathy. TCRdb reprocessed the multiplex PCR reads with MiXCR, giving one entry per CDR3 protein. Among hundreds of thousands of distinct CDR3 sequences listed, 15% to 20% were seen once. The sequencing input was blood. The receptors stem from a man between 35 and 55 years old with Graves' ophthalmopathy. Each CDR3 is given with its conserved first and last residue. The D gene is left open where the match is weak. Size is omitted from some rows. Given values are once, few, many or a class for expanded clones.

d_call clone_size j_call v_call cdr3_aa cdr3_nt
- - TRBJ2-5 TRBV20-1 CSARDRGEQETQYF TGCAGTGCTAGAGATAGGGGGGAGCAAGAGACCCAGTACTTC
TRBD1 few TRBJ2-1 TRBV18 CASSPGTGSGTNEQFF TGTGCCAGCTCCCCTGGGACAGGGTCGGGGACCAATGAGCAGTTCTTC
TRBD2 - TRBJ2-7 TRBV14 CASSPWGSGAYEQYF TGTGCCAGCAGCCCGTGGGGTAGCGGGGCCTACGAGCAGTACTTC
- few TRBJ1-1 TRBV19 CASSYSGQVNTEAFF TGTGCCAGTAGCTACTCCGGGCAGGTGAACACTGAAGCTTTCTTT
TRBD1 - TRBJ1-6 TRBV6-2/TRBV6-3 CASSARDSWYNSPLHF TGTGCCAGCAGTGCAAGGGACAGCTGGTATAATTCACCCCTCCACTTT
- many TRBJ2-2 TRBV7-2 CASKASGSSGELFF TGTGCCAGCAAGGCAAGCGGTAGTTCCGGGGAGCTGTTTTTT
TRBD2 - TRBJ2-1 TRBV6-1 CASSETSGRAWNEQFF TGTGCCAGCAGTGAAACTAGCGGGAGGGCCTGGAATGAGCAGTTCTTC
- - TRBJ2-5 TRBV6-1 CASSEGLTPYF TGTGCCAGCAGTGAAGGACTCACCCCGTACTTC
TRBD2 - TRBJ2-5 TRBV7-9 CASSSAGASGGWDQETQYF TGTGCCAGCAGCTCCGCCGGGGCTAGCGGGGGATGGGATCAAGAGACCCAGTACTTC
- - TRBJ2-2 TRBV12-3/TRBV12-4 CASSHTSVSNTGELFF TGTGCCAGCAGTCATACTAGTGTTTCGAACACCGGGGAGCTGTTTTTT
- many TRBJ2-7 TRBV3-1 CASSPSNREQYF TGTGCCAGCAGCCCATCAAATCGGGAGCAGTACTTC
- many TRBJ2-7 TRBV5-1 CASSLENAYEQYF TGCGCCAGCAGCTTGGAGAATGCCTACGAGCAGTACTTC
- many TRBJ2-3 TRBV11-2 CASSFHLTDTQYF TGTGCCAGCAGTTTTCACTTGACAGATACGCAGTATTTT
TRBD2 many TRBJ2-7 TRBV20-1 CSASRLAGSSYEQYF TGCAGTGCTAGCAGACTAGCGGGGAGCTCCTACGAGCAGTACTTC
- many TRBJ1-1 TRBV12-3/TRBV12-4 CASPPGQGRQGTEAFF TGTGCCAGTCCGCCGGGGCAGGGCAGGCAGGGGACTGAAGCTTTCTTT
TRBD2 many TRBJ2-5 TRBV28 CASSPPGLPQETQYF TGTGCCAGCAGTCCCCCGGGACTACCACAAGAGACCCAGTACTTC
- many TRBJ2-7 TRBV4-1 CASSQESSRGHEQYF TGCGCCAGCAGCCAAGAGAGTTCCAGGGGACACGAGCAGTACTTC
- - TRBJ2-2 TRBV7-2 CASIPQNTGELFF TGTGCCAGCATACCACAGAACACCGGGGAGCTGTTTTTT
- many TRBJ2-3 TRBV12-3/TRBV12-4 CASTQRGSLPDTQYF TGTGCCAGCACCCAAAGGGGGAGCCTTCCAGATACGCAGTATTTT
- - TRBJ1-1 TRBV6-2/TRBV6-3 CASSIGRGGTEAFF TGTGCCAGCAGTATTGGCCGGGGTGGCACTGAAGCTTTCTTT
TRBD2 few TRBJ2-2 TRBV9 CASSVRWAGGDTGELFF TGTGCCAGCAGCGTAAGGTGGGCGGGAGGTGACACCGGGGAGCTGTTTTTT
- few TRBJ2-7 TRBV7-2 CASSQRGNSYEQYF TGTGCCAGCAGCCAACGGGGTAACTCCTACGAGCAGTACTTC
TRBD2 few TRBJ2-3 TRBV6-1 CASSKTSGSSDTQYF TGTGCCAGCAGTAAGACTAGCGGGAGTTCCGATACGCAGTATTTT
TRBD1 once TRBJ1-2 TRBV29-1 CSVAGQGDGYTF TGCAGCGTCGCGGGACAGGGGGATGGCTACACCTTC